One and the same sample provided the 24 T cell receptor beta chains below, sequenced in a study of blood T cells in healthy people across ages. Next came a second PCR, run for about 7 to 12 cycles, which used a sample-barcoded 5' primer along with a J-beta primer mix. From the 5' RACE reads, TCRdb called clonotypes with MiXCR, one entry per CDR3 protein. The data contain about 800,000 distinct CDR3 sequences, more than 35% of them singletons. The specimen sequenced was blood. These receptors all stem from a man older than 75 in good health.

This chain uses TRBV7-2 with TRBJ2-3; 13 bases are shared with TRBD2. CDR1 and CDR2 (germline): SGHTA, FQGNSA. V lost 6 bases to trimming and J lost 4 bases; unmatched junction nucleotides: 4. This CDR3 region has 15 residues. Here the CDR3 DNA reads TGTGCCAGCAGTACTAGCGGGGGGGCTGCAGATACGCAGTATTTT. Translated: CASSTSGGAADTQYF.

The V gene is TRBV6-2 or TRBV6-3, the J gene TRBJ2-3; D may be TRBD2 (6 bases). Trimming removed 5 bases from V and 1 base from J, with 16 bases in between. The CDR3 runs 16 residues. CDR1 MNHEY and CDR2 SVGEGT come from the germline V gene. For the CDR3, the DNA is TGTGCCAGCAGTCGCTCGGGACTTGTGGGCACAGATACGCAGTATTTT. Its protein is CASSRSGLVGTDTQYF.

About this clonotype itself: An end of the junction differs from the germline gene, which may be a read error. DNA for the CDR3: TGTGCCAGCTCCAAGAGTGGCGGGGAGAATGAGCAGGTCTTC. This translates into CASSKSGGENEQVF. This sequence joins TRBV18 and TRBJ2-1; a possible D gene is TRBD2 (6 bases). This CDR3 spans 14 amino acids. CDR1 is KGHSH and CDR2 is LQKENI in the germline V gene.

In the case of this clonotype: A much larger clone is a single base away; this may be a read error. The rearrangement uses TRBV29-1 and TRBJ2-1, with D perhaps being TRBD1 or TRBD2 (6 bases each). V lost 5 bases to trimming and J lost 9 bases, with 14 bases between them. Germline loops: CDR1 SQVTM, CDR2 ANQGSEA. The CDR3 runs to 12 residues. The CDR3 spells CSVRGEATEQFF. The CDR3 nucleotides are TGCAGCGTTAGGGGGGAGGCAACTGAGCAGTTCTTC.

To note about this clonotype: A much larger clone lies a single base off, so this may be a read error. This sequence joins TRBV20-1 and TRBJ2-3; 12 bases fit TRBD2. The V gene's germline CDR1 is DFQATT and CDR2 SNEGSKA (reference sequence). This CDR3 is 14 amino acids long. In DNA, the CDR3 is TGCAGTGCTAGGACTAGCGGGAGCACAGATACGAAGTATTTT. The encoded protein is CSARTSGSTDTKYF.

This chain connects TRBV14 to TRBJ2-4; D is tentatively TRBD1 or TRBD2 (5 bases each). The J call may be mistaken, given a closer DNA end match to TRBJ2-7. Germline CDR1 is SGHDN and CDR2 is FVKESK. This CDR3 contains 15 residues. CDR3 DNA: TGTGCCAGCAGCCAGTTGGGGGATCGAGGCTACGAGCAGTACTTC. This sequence encodes CASSQLGDRGYEQYF.

This clonotype appeared a few times. V usage is TRBV24-1 and J usage is TRBJ2-1, with 11 bases lining up with TRBD2. The trim removed 3 bases at V and 5 bases at J, leaving 5 bases unmatched. CDR3 size: 16 residues. Germline CDR1 and CDR2: KGHDR and SFDVKD. CDR3 DNA: TGTGCCACCAGTGATCCAGGACTAGCGGGCCACAATGAGCAGTTCTTC. It codes for CATSDPGLAGHNEQFF.

The V call is TRBV4-3, the J call TRBJ2-5; tentative D call: TRBD2 (5 bases). CDR3 size: 14 residues. Germline loops: CDR1 LGHNA, CDR2 YSLEER. With 2 bases removed from V and 11 bases from J, the gap between germline ends came to 18 bases. CDR3 protein: CASSQNLGSYGQYF. In DNA form, the CDR3 reads TGCGCCAGCAGCCAAAATCTGGGGAGTTACGGGCAGTACTTC.

The genes are TRBV25-1 and TRBJ2-7, with TRBD1 identical over 11 bases. The germline gives CDR1 MGHDK, CDR2 SYGVNS. V gave up 4 bases and J gave up 1 base; unmatched junction bases: 3. There are 15 residues in the CDR3. CDR3 coding DNA: TGTGCCAGCAGTGGGGACAGGGGGGCTTCCTACGAGCAGTACTTC. This sequence encodes CASSGDRGASYEQYF.

The V gene is TRBV4-2, the J gene TRBJ1-4, with D unresolved. CDR3 size: 14 residues. Trimming took 4 bases from V and 5 from J, leaving 11 bases between them. Germline V lookup: CDR1 LGHNA, CDR2 YNFKEQ. CDR3 region: CASSRLRENEKLFF. Here the CDR3 DNA reads TGTGCCAGCAGCCGGTTGCGGGAGAATGAAAAACTGTTTTTT.

Comments on this clonotype: With a much larger clone just one base away, this may be a read error. This chain links TRBV25-1 with TRBJ1-1, with D perhaps matching TRBD1 (6 bases). The CDR3 totals 15 residues. V lost 8 bases and J lost 3, with 19 bases in between. Germline-derived CDR1 and CDR2 are MGHDK and SYGVNS. In DNA, the CDR3 is TGTGCCAGCTCAAGACCCGGGACAAGGGACACTGAAGCTTTCTTT. Its protein product is CASSRPGTRDTEAFF.

DNA for the CDR3: TGCAGTGCTAGAGTCGCGCTAGCGGGAGAGAATGAGCAGTTCTTC. This sequence encodes CSARVALAGENEQFF. The chain is built from TRBV20-1 and TRBJ2-1; 10 bases are a match to TRBD2. Germline trimming cut 1 base from V and 7 bases from J; bases unmatched to any gene: 7. Looked up from germline, CDR1 is DFQATT and CDR2 is SNEGSKA (reference sequence). The CDR3 loop spans 15 amino acids.

Only a few counts were recorded for this clonotype. At one of its ends the junction is not consistent with the germline gene, which may arise from a read error. The V gene is TRBV6-6, the J gene TRBJ2-6; D may be TRBD1 (5 bases). There are 16 residues in the CDR3. The germline CDR1 and CDR2 sequences are MNHNY and SVGAGI (reference sequence). The CDR3 sequence: CASSYQAPSGASVLTF. DNA for the CDR3: TGTGCCAGCAGTTATCAGGCCCCCTCTGGGGCCAGCGTCCTGACTTTC.

V and J are TRBV11-1 and TRBJ1-2, with a tentative D call TRBD1 (6 bases). The CDR3 is 14 amino acids. Looked up from germline, CDR1 is SGHAT and CDR2 is FQDESV (reference sequence). V dropped 5 bases and J dropped 7 bases, with 17 bases sitting between them. The CDR3 here is CASSARGRSVGYTF. CDR3 coding DNA: TGTGCCAGCAGCGCCAGGGGACGGTCGGTTGGCTACACCTTC.

The chain joins TRBV7-8 to TRBJ1-1; TRBD1 matches at 8 bases. The CDR3 runs 15 residues. After removal of 3 bases from V and 5 bases from J, the junction contained 8 bases not matched to a gene. Per the germline V gene, CDR1 is SGHVS and CDR2 is FQNEAQ. Written as DNA, the CDR3 is TGTGCCAGCAGCTTCACGACAGGGGAGAGGACTGAAGCTTTCTTT. This encodes CASSFTTGERTEAFF.

A few counts support this clonotype. This rearrangement joins TRBV11-3 to TRBJ2-7; perhaps D is TRBD1 or TRBD2 (6 bases each). Trimming pared 5 bases from V and 5 bases from J, leaving 19 bases between. CDR3 length: 15 residues. Germline V gene lookup returns CDR1 SGHNT and CDR2 YENEEA. The CDR3 protein is CASSPRWGANHEQYF. CDR3 sequence (DNA): TGTGCCAGCAGCCCACGATGGGGGGCGAACCACGAGCAGTACTTC.

There are a few counts of this clonotype. The chain recombines TRBV20-1 with TRBJ2-1, with 8 positions matching TRBD2. In germline, CDR1 is DFQATT, CDR2 SNEGSKA (reference sequence). The CDR3 extends over 16 amino acids. Trimming cost V 6 bases and J 4 bases; bases outside gene matches: 14. This chain's CDR3 is CSALPEGSGMYNEQFF. CDR3 in DNA: TGCAGTGCCCTTCCGGAGGGTAGCGGGATGTACAATGAGCAGTTCTTC.

This chain uses TRBV7-2 with TRBJ2-1; the D call may be TRBD1 or TRBD2 (5 bases each). The CDR3 contains 16 residues. V was pared by 3 bases and J by 2 bases, with 14 bases between. In germline, CDR1 is SGHTA, CDR2 FQGNSA. The CDR3 bases are TGTGCCAGCAGCTTCTCCGGGACCTCGGCCTACAATGAGCAGTTCTTC. Protein product: CASSFSGTSAYNEQFF.

The rearrangement uses TRBV30 and TRBJ2-7; TRBD1 might be the D (6 bases). The CDR3 is 15 residues long. Looked up from germline, CDR1 is GTSNPN and CDR2 is SVGIG (reference sequence). The ends were cut back, 0 bases at V and 7 bases at J, with 19 bases in the middle. The CDR3 loop reads CAWSVQTGRFWEQYF. CDR3 DNA: TGTGCCTGGAGTGTACAGACAGGAAGATTTTGGGAGCAGTACTTC. Full variable domain (outside the CDR3, taken from reference TRBV30 and TRBJ2-7): SQTIHQWPATLVQPVGSPLSLECTVEGTSNPNLYWYRQAAGRGLQLLFYSVGIGQISSEVPQNLSASRPQDRQFILSSKKLLLSDSGFYLCAWSVQTGRFWEQYFGPGTRLTVT.

This clonotype was observed a handful of times. A much larger clone differs from this one at a single base, so this may be a read error. The chain combines TRBV20-1 with TRBJ2-3, with a tentative D call TRBD2 (6 bases). There are 15 residues in the CDR3. Germline V lookup: CDR1 DFQATT, CDR2 SNEGSKA (reference sequence). Trimming took 2 bases from V and 1 from J, leaving 13 bases between them. DNA for the CDR3: TGCAGTGCTAGAAAAAGGGCGGGACGCACAGATACGCAGTATTTT. The encoded protein is CSARKRAGRTDTQYF.

The chain has TRBV12-3 or TRBV12-4 and TRBJ2-5; the D gene is possibly TRBD1 (5 bases). V was cut by 8 bases and J by 4 bases, with 14 bases left in between. The CDR3 consists of 13 residues. CDR3 bases: TGTGCCAGCGGGGCAGGGAACGGAGAGACCCAGTACTTC. It codes for CASGAGNGETQYF.

The CDR3 sequence is CASSLGSGGRASTDTQYF. DNA of the CDR3: TGCGCCAGCAGCTTGGGTTCCGGCGGGAGGGCTAGCACAGATACGCAGTATTTT. This chain uses TRBV5-1 with TRBJ2-3; the match to TRBD2 covers 9 bases. V lost 0 bases, J lost 0 bases, and 8 bases stayed unmatched. The CDR3 extends over 18 amino acids. Germline V gene data show CDR1 as SGHRS and CDR2 as YFSETQ.

The gene calls are TRBV27 and TRBJ2-5; the match to TRBD1 covers 9 bases. J was trimmed by 11 bases and V by 4 bases; bases with no gene match: 14. The CDR3 is 15 residues long. Germline V CDR1 and CDR2: MNHEY, SMNVEV (reference sequence). In nucleotides, the CDR3 is TGTGCCAGCAGTTATGGGACAGGGTCTAGAGGGGAGCAGTACTTC. Amino acids: CASSYGTGSRGEQYF.

The chain recombines TRBV24-1 with TRBJ2-1; TRBD2 matches at 9 bases. The J call may be in error: the DNA end matches TRBJ2-7 better. This CDR3 spans 15 amino acids. The germline gives CDR1 KGHDR, CDR2 SFDVKD. The CDR3 coding sequence is TGTGCCACCAGTCTAGGTACTAGCGGGTACAATGAGCAGTACTTC. Protein sequence: CATSLGTSGYNEQYF.